These 16 T cell receptor beta chains came from one sample sequenced in a study of T cells in Graves' hyperthyroidism and ophthalmopathy. Amplified TCR beta CDR3 regions came from RNA transcripts. HTBI primers drove first-round RT-PCR of the TCR CDR3. TCRdb re-called the multiplex PCR reads with MiXCR, one entry per CDR3 protein. The sample lists 600,000 or so distinct CDR3 sequences; approximately 14% were seen once. The specimen was blood. Source of these receptors: a woman in her fifties or sixties with Graves' ophthalmopathy.

This clonotype was picked up many times. V usage is TRBV3-1 and J usage is TRBJ1-1; 8 bases are a match to TRBD1. V shed 5 bases, J shed 7 bases, and the junction held 9 bases outside the gene matches. The length of the CDR3 is 14 residues. Germline CDR1 is LGHDT and CDR2 is YNNKEL (reference sequence). The CDR3, as DNA: TGTGCCAGCAGCAGAATACAGGGGGGAGGTGAAGCTTTCTTT. Amino acids: CASSRIQGGGEAFF.

This chain uses TRBV18 with TRBJ1-4; 11 bases are shared with TRBD1. Trimming cost V 2 bases and J 3 bases; bases outside gene matches: 8. In germline, CDR1 is KGHSH, CDR2 LQKENI. The CDR3 runs to 18 residues. CDR3 bases: TGTGCCAGCTCACCATTCCAGGACAGGGGGCGGCCTAATGAAAAACTGTTTTTT. It is translated as CASSPFQDRGRPNEKLFF. The full variable domain, with the rest looked up from reference TRBV18 and TRBJ1-4, is NAGVMQNPRHLVRRRGQEARLRCSPMKGHSHVYWYRQLPEEGLKFMVYLQKENIIDESGMPKERFSAEFPKEGPSILRIQQVVRGDSAAYFCASSPFQDRGRPNEKLFFGSGTQLSVL.

At least ten counts were recorded for this clonotype. The chain links TRBV4-3 to TRBJ2-1, with D perhaps matching TRBD1 (5 bases). V lost 0 bases, J lost 6 bases, and 12 bases lay in between. The CDR3 has 15 residues. Germline V gives CDR1 LGHNA, CDR2 YSLEER. The chain's CDR3 is CASSQDAGLSNEQFF. The DNA of the CDR3 is TGCGCCAGCAGCCAAGATGCAGGGTTGAGCAATGAGCAGTTCTTC.

This clonotype was seen repeatedly, ten times or more. The V gene is TRBV28, the J gene TRBJ1-5; D is possibly TRBD1 (5 bases). CDR1 is MDHEN and CDR2 is SYDVKM in the germline V gene. The CDR3 has 16 residues. V was pared by 2 bases and J by 4 bases, with 15 bases between. CDR3 coding DNA: TGTGCCAGCAGTTTAATCTCCGGGACGGGAAATCAGCCCCAGCATTTT. Encoded protein: CASSLISGTGNQPQHF. Full variable domain (rest looked up from reference TRBV28 and TRBJ1-5): DVKVTQSSRYLVKRTGEKVFLECVQDMDHENMFWYRQDPGLGLRLIYFSYDVKMKEKGDIPEGYSVSREKKERFSLILESASTNQTSMYLCASSLISGTGNQPQHFGDGTRLSIL.

The rearrangement joins TRBV10-3 to TRBJ2-2, with TRBD2 matching 13 bases. The CDR3 is 14 residues long. Losses at the gene ends were 11 bases for V and 5 bases for J; bases not matched to a gene: 5. In germline, CDR1 is ENHRY, CDR2 SYGVKD. CDR3 sequence reads: CAVRLAGGTGELFF. The CDR3 DNA is TGTGCCGTTCGACTAGCGGGAGGAACCGGGGAGCTGTTTTTT.

This clonotype was seen a handful of times. The V call is TRBV12-3 or TRBV12-4, the J call TRBJ2-1, with D unclear. V was trimmed by 0 bases and J by 9 bases, leaving 6 bases between them. The CDR3 covers 12 residues. The DNA for the CDR3 is TGTGCCAGCAGTTTAGCTAGCCTTGAGCAGTTCTTC. Translated: CASSLASLEQFF.

V gene TRBV19 combines with J gene TRBJ1-6; D might be TRBD1 (5 bases). This CDR3 is 17 amino acids long. Per germline, CDR1 LNHDA and CDR2 SQIVND (reference sequence). Trimming left V 4 bases short and J 8 bases short, with 21 bases between. The CDR3 reads CASSTRGAGTSHSPLHF. The CDR3, as DNA: TGTGCCAGTAGTACCCGCGGGGCAGGAACATCGCATTCACCCCTCCACTTT.

This clonotype was counted at least ten times. The V call is TRBV18, the J call TRBJ2-3; TRBD2 matches 8 bases. V trimming: 3 bases; J trimming: 3 bases; junction bases outside the gene matches: 5. This CDR3 has 15 amino acids. Germline CDR1 is KGHSH and CDR2 is LQKENI. The CDR3 nucleotides read TGTGCCAGCTCACCTCGGGGGGGCTCGACAGATACGCAGTATTTT. Its protein is CASSPRGGSTDTQYF. The variable domain in full, completed from reference TRBV18 and TRBJ2-3, reads NAGVMQNPRHLVRRRGQEARLRCSPMKGHSHVYWYRQLPEEGLKFMVYLQKENIIDESGMPKERFSAEFPKEGPSILRIQQVVRGDSAAYFCASSPRGGSTDTQYFGPGTRLTVL.

This clonotype was seen a few times. The rearrangement joins TRBV25-1 to TRBJ2-1, with 7 bases lining up with TRBD2. The V and J ends lost 5 bases and 5 bases, in that order; junction bases with no gene match: 24. Germline CDR1 MGHDK, CDR2 SYGVNS. This CDR3 has 20 amino acids. CDR3 DNA sequence: TGTGCCAGCAGTACCTATACAGGTCAGGTGGCGGGAGTTCTTGACAATGAGCAGTTCTTC. Amino acids: CASSTYTGQVAGVLDNEQFF.

The rearrangement joins TRBV28 to TRBJ2-7; D is uncertain. Deletions cut 5 bases from V and 2 bases from J, with 7 bases between. This CDR3 has 12 amino acids. Germline V gene lookup returns CDR1 MDHEN and CDR2 SYDVKM. The CDR3 DNA reads as TGTGCCAGCAGTACGGCGCCCTACGAGCAGTACTTC. Amino acid sequence: CASSTAPYEQYF.

This clonotype was observed many times. The J gene is TRBJ2-4, the V gene TRBV30; D unclear. Germline V gives CDR1 GTSNPN, CDR2 SVGIG (reference sequence). Trimming shortened V by 1 base and J by 3 bases, and 7 bases separated the two germline ends. The CDR3 is 13 amino acids. The CDR3 protein is CAWSEDSKNIQYF. CDR3 nucleotide sequence: TGTGCCTGGAGTGAGGATAGCAAAAACATTCAGTACTTC.

In its sample, this clonotype was seen a few times. The CDR3 region is CASSVYSTDTQYF. Written as DNA, the CDR3 is TGTGCCAGCAGTGTCTATAGCACAGATACGCAGTATTTT. The chain joins TRBV6-1 to TRBJ2-3; D unresolved. Germline CDR1 reads MNHNS; CDR2 reads SASEGT. The CDR3 is made up of 13 amino acids. V was trimmed by 4 bases and J by 0 bases, leaving 5 bases between them.

This clonotype was found a few times. The CDR3 is CASSMLDVRQPQHF. For the CDR3, the DNA is TGTGCCAGTAGTATGCTTGACGTAAGACAGCCCCAGCATTTT. The rearrangement uses TRBV19 and TRBJ1-5, with D unclear. V was pared by 3 bases and J by 7 bases, with 13 bases between. CDR1 LNHDA and CDR2 SQIVND come from the germline V gene (reference sequence). CDR3 length: 14 residues.

The table lists this clonotype with many counts. This chain links TRBV20-1 with TRBJ2-7, with 8 nucleotides matching TRBD2. Germline CDR1 DFQATT, CDR2 SNEGSKA (reference sequence). The ends lost 2 bases at V and 0 bases at J; junction bases unmatched: 9. The CDR3 contains 16 residues. The CDR3 reads CSARPKQRETSYEQYF. The CDR3 nucleotides are TGCAGTGCTAGACCTAAGCAGCGGGAGACCTCCTACGAGCAGTACTTC.

This clonotype has only a few counts. In DNA form, the CDR3 reads TGCAGTGCTAGTGCTGACGCGAACACTGAAGCTTTCTTT. Its translation is CSASADANTEAFF. The chain joins TRBV20-1 to TRBJ1-1, with D hard to call. Per the germline V gene, CDR1 is DFQATT and CDR2 is SNEGSKA (reference sequence). V shed 3 bases and J shed 1 base, with 9 bases lying between them. The CDR3 totals 13 residues.

This clonotype occurred many times. V is TRBV11-2 and J is TRBJ1-2; tentative D call: TRBD1 (5 bases). V lost 2 bases and J lost 3, with 10 bases in between. Germline-derived CDR1 and CDR2 are SGHAT and FQNNGV. The CDR3 extends over 14 amino acids. The CDR3 here is CASSLFRGDYGYTF. CDR3 nucleotide sequence: TGTGCCAGCAGCTTATTTAGGGGTGACTATGGCTACACCTTC.